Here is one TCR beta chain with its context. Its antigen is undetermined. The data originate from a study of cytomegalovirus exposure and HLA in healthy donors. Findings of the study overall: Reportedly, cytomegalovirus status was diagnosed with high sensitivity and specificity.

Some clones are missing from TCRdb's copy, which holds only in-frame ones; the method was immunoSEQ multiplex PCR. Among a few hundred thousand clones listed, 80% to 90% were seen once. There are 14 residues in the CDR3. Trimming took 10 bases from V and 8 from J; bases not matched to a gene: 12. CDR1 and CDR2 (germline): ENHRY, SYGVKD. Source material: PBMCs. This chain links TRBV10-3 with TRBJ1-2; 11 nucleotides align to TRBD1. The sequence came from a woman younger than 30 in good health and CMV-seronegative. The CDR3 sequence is CATNPGQGAGGYTF. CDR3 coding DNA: TGTGCCACCAACCCTGGACAGGGGGCGGGAGGCTACACCTTC.